Listed below are T cell receptor beta chains from one sample, sequenced in a study of human T cells and chemical hapten exposure. TCRdb reprocessed the RACE reads with MiXCR, giving one entry per CDR3 protein. The profile shows some 250,000 distinct CDR3 sequences, roughly 8% of them singletons. Sample: whole blood, taken in connection with sensitization to the hapten diphenylcyclopropenone (DPC). The receptors were sampled from a young man with alopecia areata. Some clones in this sample may be carry-over from other donors' samples. The CDR3 runs from the conserved cysteine through the conserved F or W. A D gene is named only where the DNA matches it firmly. The listing skips clone size in some rows; elsewhere it reads once, few, many or a size class.

size	V	D	J	DNA	CDR3
many	TRBV2	NA	TRBJ1-2	TGTGCCAGCACTCCGACTCACACAGAGTATGGCTACACCTTC	CASTPTHTEYGYTF
many	TRBV4-2	NA	TRBJ2-7	TGTGCCAGCAGCCGGGAAGTTCAGGGTTCCTACGAGCAGTACTTC	CASSREVQGSYEQYF
few	TRBV7-2	NA	TRBJ2-3	TGTGCCAGCAGCTTAATGCCGGAGGATACGCAGTATTTT	CASSLMPEDTQYF
NA	TRBV6-2/TRBV6-3	NA	TRBJ1-6	TGTGCCAGCAGTTACTCGTTCCAGGGAGAGGCCTCACCCCTCCACTTT	CASSYSFQGEASPLHF
NA	TRBV10-3	NA	TRBJ2-7	TGTGCCAGTGGAGGGAGTGACGGGGGCAACACCTACGAGCAGTACTTC	CASGGSDGGNTYEQYF
few	TRBV20-1	TRBD1	TRBJ2-1	TGCAGTGCTAGAGGGACAGGCGGCTACAATGAGCAGTTCTTC	CSARGTGGYNEQFF
NA	TRBV10-3	NA	TRBJ1-2	TGTGCCATCAGTGACGGCACCTCTAACTATGGCTACACCTTC	CAISDGTSNYGYTF
many	TRBV28	NA	TRBJ1-2	TGTGCCAGCAGTCACGGGGGGAATAACTATGGCTACACCTTC	CASSHGGNNYGYTF
NA	TRBV28	NA	TRBJ2-7	TGTGCCAGCAGTCACAAATTGAGCTACGAGCAGTACTTC	CASSHKLSYEQYF
many	TRBV29-1	NA	TRBJ2-7	TGCAGCGTTGAGACATCCTACGAGCAGTACTTC	CSVETSYEQYF
NA	TRBV25-1	TRBD1	TRBJ1-6	TGTGCCAGCAGCCCCTGGGAAGACAGGGTGTCTAATTCACCCCTCCACTTT	CASSPWEDRVSNSPLHF
NA	TRBV7-9	TRBD1	TRBJ2-2	TGTGCCAGCAGCTCCCAAGGGCCAGGGGGCCATAAGGAGCTGTTTTTT	CASSSQGPGGHKELFF
few	TRBV20-1	NA	TRBJ1-1	TGCAGTGGAAGAGAGGCGAACACTGAAGCTTTCTTT	CSGREANTEAFF
NA	TRBV6-2/TRBV6-3	TRBD1	TRBJ1-5	TGTGCCAGCAGAGGGACAGGGACGAATCAGCCCCAGCATTTT	CASRGTGTNQPQHF
many	TRBV7-2	NA	TRBJ1-1	TGTGCCAGCAGCCCATCGACCTTGGTGGCTTTCTTT	CASSPSTLVAFF
few	TRBV24-1	NA	TRBJ2-5	TGTGCCACCAGTGATTTGGACGACCAAGAGACCCAGTACTTC	CATSDLDDQETQYF
many	TRBV12-3/TRBV12-4	NA	TRBJ1-1	TGTGCCAGCAGTGACACGGACGTAATGGCTTTCTTT	CASSDTDVMAFF
NA	TRBV6-5	NA	TRBJ1-5	TGTGCCAGCAGTTACGCGGGGGTTGGGAATCAGCCCCAGCATTTT	CASSYAGVGNQPQHF
many	TRBV5-1	TRBD1	TRBJ2-5	TGCGCCAGCAGTGGACAGGGGGCCTCAGAGACCCAGTACTTC	CASSGQGASETQYF
many	TRBV6-5	NA	TRBJ2-7	TGTGCCAGCCGCCTGGACAGCTCCTACGAGCAGTACTTC	CASRLDSSYEQYF